This entry features one TCR beta chain sequence. The repertoire was sequenced with immunoSEQ multiplex PCR; TCRdb's copy has only in-frame clones and lacks some. The sample shows more than 300,000 clones, about nine tenths of them seen only once. This entry belongs to a study of blood T cell repertoires in COVID-19. Study at large: Sites across the United States, Italy and Spain contributed samples from acute and convalescent COVID-19. In each case, the material was cDNA or gDNA derived from T cells, B-cell-depleted T cells, or PBMCs.

The study drew participants aged about 18 to 89 years from around 24 US areas. Each participant's cohort was designated according to participant-reported clinical history. The specimen was PBMCs or T cells enriched from blood (not recorded which). The receptor comes from a woman between 25 and 40 years old who had recovered from COVID-19.

Written as DNA, the CDR3 is TGTGCCAGCAGCCAACGCCTAGCGAGCTTTAGCGCTCAAGAGACCCAGTACTTC. This sequence encodes CASSQRLASFSAQETQYF. V is TRBV14 and J is TRBJ2-5; weak D call: TRBD2 (6 bases). The V gene's germline CDR1 is SGHDN and CDR2 FVKESK. Deletions cut 2 bases from V and 2 bases from J, with 21 bases between. The CDR3 runs 18 residues.